There are a few counts of the clone carrying this T cell receptor beta chain. Its antigen is currently unknown. This record comes from a study of response to subunit inactivated influenza vaccine. Each CDR3 protein is one row after TCRdb ran MiXCR on the RT-PCR reads. The data show hundreds of thousands of distinct CDR3 sequences, 21% seen once. From germline, CDR1 is SGHRS and CDR2 YFSETQ. V lost 0 bases to trimming and J lost 2 bases; unmatched junction nucleotides: 6. The CDR3 totals 17 residues. The study's findings and limits: It was the authors' suggestion that each seasonal influenza vaccination recruits few new T cells.

This material consisted of PBMCs from blood, taken approximately 20 months after vaccination. The clonotype originates from a man aged 50-75 years who received an inactivated influenza vaccine. The V and J genes are TRBV5-1 and TRBJ1-3, with 9 positions matching TRBD1. CDR3 loop: CASSLDHRGQAGNTIYF. CDR3 DNA sequence: TGCGCCAGCAGCTTGGATCACAGGGGGCAAGCTGGAAACACCATATATTTT.